Presented here are 19 T cell receptor beta chains from one specimen sequenced in a study of breast tumors, draining lymph nodes, adjacent tissues. TCRdb re-analysed the multiplex PCR reads in MiXCR, keeping a single row per CDR3 protein. The table has about 53,000 distinct CDR3 sequences, under 50% seen once. The sequenced sample was breast tumor tissue. The receptors shown here come from a female donor with breast cancer. Some clones in this sample may be carry-over from other donors' samples.

This clonotype was seen many times. V gene TRBV6-5 combines with J gene TRBJ2-3, with a tentative D call TRBD1 (5 bases). With 0 bases removed from V and 0 bases from J, the gap between germline ends came to 7 bases. Germline V gene data show CDR1 as MNHEY and CDR2 as SVGAGI. CDR3 size: 15 residues. The CDR3 DNA reads as TGTGCCAGCAGTTACTCGGGGCCTAGCACAGATACGCAGTATTTT. This gives the protein CASSYSGPSTDTQYF.

V usage is TRBV20-1 and J usage is TRBJ2-2; TRBD2 agrees at 11 bases. V trimming: 1 base; J trimming: 15 bases; junction bases outside the gene matches: 13. The germline CDR1 and CDR2 sequences are DFQATT and SNEGSKA (reference sequence). CDR3 length: 15 residues. The CDR3 nucleotides read TGCAGTGCTAGAGCTAGCGGGAGGCTTATCGGGGGGTTGTTTTTT. It specifies CSARASGRLIGGLFF.

There are many counts of this clonotype. This sequence joins TRBV27 and TRBJ2-3; 9 bases are shared with TRBD2. Germline V gives CDR1 MNHEY, CDR2 SMNVEV (reference sequence). V trimming: 7 bases; J trimming: 5 bases; junction bases outside the gene matches: 7. CDR3 size: 14 residues. The CDR3 protein is CASNLAGSVDTQYF. CDR3 DNA sequence: TGTGCCAGCAACCTAGCGGGATCGGTAGATACGCAGTATTTT.

This clonotype was counted once. The CDR3 end shows no conserved phenylalanine or tryptophan, and so a read error is likely. V and J are TRBV28 and TRBJ2-7, with D possibly being TRBD1 (6 bases). Germline lookup yields CDR1 MDHEN and CDR2 SYDVKM. This CDR3 contains 14 residues. Trimming left V 6 bases short and J 0 bases short, with 12 bases between. CDR3 sequence: CASRLSGASYEQYL. DNA of the CDR3: TGTGCCAGCAGGCTATCAGGGGCCTCCTACGAGCAGTACCTC.

This clonotype was observed a few times. A read error may be the cause here, since a much bigger clone is one base away. V is TRBV6-1 and J is TRBJ1-2, with TRBD1 as a possible D gene (6 bases). CDR1 and CDR2 from the germline V gene are MNHNS and SASEGT. CDR3 length equals 14 residues. V was shortened by 7 bases and J by 8 bases, with 20 bases between the two germline ends. The CDR3 sequence: CASTVDRRTFGYTF. The CDR3 DNA follows: TGTGCCAGCACAGTTGACAGGAGGACGTTCGGCTACACCTTC.

The rearrangement links TRBV7-6 to TRBJ2-3, with D possibly matching TRBD2 (6 bases). V lost 8 bases and J lost 5, with 17 bases in between. Per the germline V gene, CDR1 is SGHVS and CDR2 is FNYEAQ. There are 14 residues in the CDR3. The CDR3 region has the DNA TGTGCCAGCGGCGCGGGACTGCCGGGAGATACGCAGTATTTT. Its protein is CASGAGLPGDTQYF. Filled out from reference TRBV7-6 and TRBJ2-3, the complete variable domain reads GAGVSQSPRYKVTKRGQDVALRCDPISGHVSLYWYRQALGQGPEFLTYFNYEAQQDKSGLPNDRFSAERPEGSISTLTIQRTEQRDSAMYRCASGAGLPGDTQYFGPGTRLTVL.

V and J are TRBV6-5 and TRBJ1-5; D is unresolved. The CDR3 is 14 amino acids. CDR1 MNHEY and CDR2 SVGAGI come from the germline V gene. Trimming shortened V by 2 bases and J by 3 bases, and 8 bases separated the two germline ends. CDR3 in DNA: TGTGCCAGCAGTTACCGGCGGGACAATCAGCCCCAGCATTTT. Protein product: CASSYRRDNQPQHF.

As concerns this clonotype: Since a much larger clone is just one base distant, this may be a read error. The chain carries TRBV12-5 and TRBJ2-1, with D possibly matching TRBD2 (5 bases). Germline V gene sequence: CDR1 LGHNT, CDR2 FRNRAP. Trimming left V 3 bases short and J 8 bases short, with 23 bases between. CDR3 length: 17 amino acids. The CDR3 DNA follows: TGTGCTAGTGGTTTCGTACTCTGGGAATCGACTACCCATGAGCAGTTCTTC. This sequence encodes CASGFVLWESTTHEQFF.

This clonotype was recorded only once. The chain uses TRBV11-2 and TRBJ2-1; tentatively, D is TRBD2 (6 bases). CDR3 size: 13 residues. V lost 5 bases, J lost 4 bases, and 9 bases lay in between. Germline V gene lookup returns CDR1 SGHAT and CDR2 FQNNGV. The CDR3 coding sequence is TGTGCCAGCAGCCCCGGGACTTACAATGAGCAGTTCTTC. It translates to CASSPGTYNEQFF.

V is TRBV11-2 and J is TRBJ2-3; D call uncertain. This CDR3 region has 14 residues. CDR1 is SGHAT, CDR2 FQNNGV, per germline. V gave up 1 base and J gave up 1 base, with 6 bases separating them. DNA for the CDR3: TGTGCCAGCAGCTTAGTGCTAGGCACAGATACGCAGTATTTT. Protein: CASSLVLGTDTQYF.

This clonotype was observed at least ten times. CDR3 region: CASSRTGGASHGYTF. CDR3 coding DNA: TGTGCCAGCAGCCGGACAGGGGGCGCCTCCCATGGCTACACCTTC. The V call is TRBV7-8, the J call TRBJ1-2; 11 bases map to TRBD1. This CDR3 region has 15 residues. CDR1 and CDR2 (germline): SGHVS, FQNEAQ. V was pared by 5 bases and J by 6 bases, with 8 bases of the junction left unmatched.

This clonotype was counted many times. The rearrangement joins TRBV20-1 to TRBJ2-7; TRBD1 aligns across 8 bases. This CDR3 comprises 14 residues. V was clipped by 6 bases and J by 4 bases; unmatched bases: 11. The germline V gene has CDR1 DFQATT and CDR2 SNEGSKA (reference sequence). CDR3 sequence: CSARPGQVMYEQYF. The CDR3 nucleotides read TGCAGTGCGAGACCGGGACAGGTAATGTACGAGCAGTACTTC.

This clonotype was seen ten or more times. The chain combines TRBV12-3 or TRBV12-4 with TRBJ2-5; no clear D gene. The V end was cut by 3 bases, the J end by 2 bases, with 13 bases between. This CDR3 has 15 amino acids. CDR3 sequence (DNA): TGTGCCAGCAGTTTCCTCGGGTTAACGCAAGAGACCCAGTACTTC. Its translation: CASSFLGLTQETQYF.

This sequence joins TRBV20-1 and TRBJ1-6; a weak D match, TRBD1 (6 bases). The germline gives CDR1 DFQATT, CDR2 SNEGSKA (reference sequence). The CDR3 is made up of 13 amino acids. Trimming shortened V by 5 bases and J by 6 bases, and 11 bases separated the two germline ends. The CDR3 here is CSAHCRGNSPLHF. In DNA, the CDR3 is TGCAGTGCTCACTGCAGGGGTAATTCACCCCTCCACTTT.

This clonotype was seen repeatedly, ten times or more. The chain has TRBV5-1 and TRBJ2-3, with 10 positions matching TRBD2. CDR1 is SGHRS and CDR2 is YFSETQ in the germline V gene. After removal of 4 bases from V and 3 bases from J, the junction contained 2 bases not matched to a gene. The length of the CDR3 is 14 residues. The CDR3 nucleotides are TGCGCCAGCAGCCCGGGACTAGCGACAGATACGCAGTATTTT. Its translation is CASSPGLATDTQYF.

On this clonotype: It is unclear where the CDR3 begins or ends on the DNA, so no DNA is shown, and the CDR3 is as TCRdb lists it. This sequence joins TRBV29-1 and TRBJ1-5; the table's D call, TRBD1, was not checked against the DNA. The germline V gene has CDR1 SQVTM and CDR2 ANQGSEA. The CDR3 is 23 residues long, counting both termini. CDR3: CSVGLTGGRETQYFGPGNQPQHF.

Worth noting for this clonotype: At one end, the junction sequence differs from germline, possibly due to a read error. This sequence joins TRBV20-1 and TRBJ1-2, with D hard to call. This CDR3 has 12 amino acids. CDR1 DFQATT and CDR2 SNEGSKA come from the germline V gene (reference sequence). The DNA for the CDR3 is TGCAGTGCCCTTCGAATCGACGAGGGCTACCCCTTC. Translated: CSALRIDEGYPF.

This clonotype was recorded only once. The rearrangement uses TRBV7-9 and TRBJ2-3, with a weak D call TRBD1 (6 bases). The germline V gene encodes CDR1 SEHNR and CDR2 FQNEAQ (reference sequence). The CDR3 extends over 15 amino acids. With 5 bases removed from V and 5 bases from J, the gap between germline ends came to 17 bases. CDR3 DNA sequence: TGTGCCAGCAGCCCCAGACCCGGGACAAGAGATACGCAGTATTTT. As protein: CASSPRPGTRDTQYF.

The CDR3 here is CASSDSPPTSSGTGIIADTQYF. The CDR3 region has the DNA TGTGCCAGCAGTGATTCCCCCCCAACGTCGTCCGGGACAGGGATTATTGCAGATACGCAGTATTTT. The chain is built from TRBV13 and TRBJ2-3; 9 bases align to TRBD1. The trim removed 6 bases at V and 4 bases at J, leaving 29 bases unmatched. The germline CDR1 and CDR2 sequences are PRHDT and FYEKMQ (reference sequence). This CDR3 comprises 22 residues.